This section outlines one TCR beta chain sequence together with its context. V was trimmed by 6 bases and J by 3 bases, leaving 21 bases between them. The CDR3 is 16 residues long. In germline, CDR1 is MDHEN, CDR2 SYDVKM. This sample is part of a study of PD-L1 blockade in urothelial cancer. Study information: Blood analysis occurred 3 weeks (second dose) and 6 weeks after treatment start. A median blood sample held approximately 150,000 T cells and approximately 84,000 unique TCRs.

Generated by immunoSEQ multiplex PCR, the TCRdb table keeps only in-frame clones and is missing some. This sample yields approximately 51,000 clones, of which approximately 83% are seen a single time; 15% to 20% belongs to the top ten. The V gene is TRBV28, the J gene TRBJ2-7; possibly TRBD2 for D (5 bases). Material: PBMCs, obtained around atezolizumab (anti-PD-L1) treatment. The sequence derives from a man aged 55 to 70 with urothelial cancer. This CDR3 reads CASSSIGPSEGYEQYF. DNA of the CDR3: TGTGCCAGCAGCTCCATCGGACCCTCAGAGGGCTACGAGCAGTACTTC.